Each of the 23 T cell receptor beta chains below was sequenced from the same sample in a study of identical twins. Each CDR3 protein is one row after TCRdb ran MiXCR on the 5' RACE reads. In the table there are some 440,000 distinct CDR3 sequences, 20% to 25% of which are singletons. These data also featured in a second study, about T cells expressing NK-cell markers.

Sequencing was done on a sample of CD4+ T cells sorted from blood. The receptors come from a woman in her late teens or twenties in good health.

V gene TRBV7-2 combines with J gene TRBJ2-5, with TRBD2 matching 14 bases. Germline V lookup: CDR1 SGHTA, CDR2 FQGNSA. The trim removed 3 bases at V and 7 bases at J, leaving 4 bases unmatched. The CDR3 spans 15 residues. The CDR3 DNA is TGTGCCAGCAGCTTCGGGACTAGCGGGAGTGGGACCCAGTACTTC. The encoded protein is CASSFGTSGSGTQYF. The full variable domain, with the rest looked up from reference TRBV7-2 and TRBJ2-5, is GAGVSQSPSNKVTEKGKDVELRCDPISGHTALYWYRQSLGQGLEFLIYFQGNSAPDKSGLPSDRFSAERTGGSVSTLTIQRTQQEDSAVYLCASSFGTSGSGTQYFGPGTRLLVL.

The rearrangement links TRBV7-9 to TRBJ2-3; 7 positions agree with TRBD2. This CDR3 has 14 residues. Germline CDR1 is SEHNR and CDR2 is FQNEAQ (reference sequence). The J segment lost 6 bases and the V segment lost 6 bases, leaving 9 bases of the junction unmatched. CDR3 residues: CASRPGTITDTQYF. In DNA, the CDR3 is TGTGCCAGCAGACCCGGGACTATCACGGATACGCAGTATTTT.

The chain joins TRBV10-2 to TRBJ2-2; D remains unclear. Germline V lookup: CDR1 WSHSY, CDR2 SAAADI. V lost 4 bases and J lost 0, with 9 bases in between. The CDR3 runs 15 residues. Here the CDR3 DNA reads TGCGCCAGCAGTGTGGCTTACGCGAACACCGGGGAGCTGTTTTTT. Its translation: CASSVAYANTGELFF.

The V call is TRBV6-5, the J call TRBJ2-3, with 7 bases that match TRBD2. Germline V lookup: CDR1 MNHEY, CDR2 SVGAGI. The CDR3 sequence is 16 residues long. J gave up 0 bases and V 2 bases, and 5 bases lay outside the gene matches. The CDR3 here is CASSYGSSGSTDTQYF. The CDR3 DNA sequence: TGTGCCAGCAGTTACGGTTCTAGCGGTAGCACAGATACGCAGTATTTT.

The rearrangement joins TRBV5-1 to TRBJ2-7; TRBD1 or TRBD2 may be the D gene (5 bases each). The CDR3 has 12 residues. V was shortened by 2 bases and J by 13 bases, with 16 bases between the two germline ends. The V gene's germline CDR1 is SGHRS and CDR2 YFSETQ. The CDR3 DNA is TGCGCCAGCAGCTTAGTGCCGGGACCCCCTTACTTC. Protein sequence: CASSLVPGPPYF.

The V call is TRBV11-1, the J call TRBJ2-7; 8 bases are a match to TRBD2. Germline loops: CDR1 SGHAT, CDR2 FQDESV (reference sequence). With V trimmed by 6 bases and J by 0 bases, 10 bases remained unmatched. The CDR3 spans 16 residues. The DNA for the CDR3 is TGTGCCAGCAGTATAGGAGTAGCGGGGAGCTCCTACGAGCAGTACTTC. Translated, it gives CASSIGVAGSSYEQYF.

This chain joins TRBV6-1 and TRBJ2-2, with a weak D call TRBD1 (5 bases). The germline V and J ends were trimmed by 8 bases and 7 bases, with 17 bases remaining between them. The CDR3 loop spans 14 amino acids. Germline CDR1 MNHNS, CDR2 SASEGT. The CDR3 DNA reads TGTGCCAGCGGGGCAGGCTTAAGGGTCGGGGAGCTGTTTTTT. Translating gives CASGAGLRVGELFF.

The rearrangement links TRBV12-3 or TRBV12-4 to TRBJ1-1, with 12 nucleotides matching TRBD1. J was trimmed by 3 bases and V by 5 bases; bases with no gene match: 10. The CDR3 has 17 amino acids. CDR3 loop: CASSISGTGGRDTEAFF. In DNA form, the CDR3 reads TGTGCCAGCAGTATATCCGGGACAGGGGGCCGAGACACTGAAGCTTTCTTT.

On this clonotype itself: The junction shows a germline mismatch at one end, possibly a read error. The chain combines TRBV12-3 or TRBV12-4 with TRBJ2-5, with 14 bases that match TRBD2. This CDR3 has 16 residues. The DNA for the CDR3 is TGTGCCAGCAGTATCCCGGGACTAGCGGGAGTAGAGACCCGGTACTTC. It encodes CASSIPGLAGVETRYF.

This sequence joins TRBV2 and TRBJ1-5, with D uncertain. Trimming stripped 8 bases from V and 9 bases from J, with 20 bases between. Germline loops: CDR1 SNHLY, CDR2 FYNNEI. CDR3 size: 14 residues. In DNA form, the CDR3 reads TGTGCCAGCGATTTCGGCGTTCTTACCGGGCCCCAGCATTTT. Its protein is CASDFGVLTGPQHF.

The rearrangement joins TRBV18 to TRBJ2-3; D uncertain. The germline V gene has CDR1 KGHSH and CDR2 LQKENI. The CDR3 covers 14 residues. The V gene lost 0 bases and the J gene lost 3 bases, with 7 bases spanning the gap. In nucleotides, the CDR3 is TGTGCCAGCTCACCACCCAGCTTAACAGATACGCAGTATTTT. Amino acids: CASSPPSLTDTQYF.

This clonotype has more than one count but fewer than ten. The rearrangement uses TRBV5-1 and TRBJ1-2, with 7 positions matching TRBD1. This CDR3 contains 15 residues. Germline-derived CDR1 and CDR2 are SGHRS and YFSETQ. The V and J ends lost 4 bases and 0 bases, in that order; junction bases with no gene match: 6. CDR3 residues: CASSIRQGANYGYTF. The DNA for the CDR3 is TGCGCCAGCAGCATTCGACAGGGAGCTAACTATGGCTACACCTTC.

V and J are TRBV12-3 or TRBV12-4 and TRBJ2-2; 9 nucleotides agree with TRBD2. The V segment lost 1 base and the J segment 5 bases; nucleotides outside the gene matches: 11. This CDR3 comprises 18 residues. CDR3 loop: CASSLVSSGKGQTGELFF. CDR3 sequence (DNA): TGTGCCAGCAGTTTAGTATCTAGCGGGAAGGGCCAAACCGGGGAGCTGTTTTTT.

J is TRBJ2-5 and V is TRBV7-6; D possibly corresponds to TRBD2 (6 bases). The germline CDR1 and CDR2 sequences are SGHVS and FNYEAQ. V dropped 1 base and J dropped 6 bases, with 9 bases sitting between them. The CDR3 has 13 residues. Here the CDR3 reads CASSLGGGKTQYF. The DNA of the CDR3 is TGTGCCAGCAGCTTAGGGGGAGGAAAGACCCAGTACTTC.

Ten or more counts support this clonotype. V gene TRBV7-9 combines with J gene TRBJ2-7; D is undetermined. Germline CDR1 SEHNR, CDR2 FQNEAQ (reference sequence). V was pared by 1 base and J by 6 bases, with 4 bases between. The CDR3 is made up of 11 amino acids. The CDR3 coding sequence is TGTGCCAGCAGCTTAGTCTCCGAGCAGTACTTC. It encodes CASSLVSEQYF.

The rearrangement joins TRBV10-3 to TRBJ1-5; D perhaps matches TRBD1 (5 bases). This CDR3 has 15 residues. Germline V gene data show CDR1 as ENHRY and CDR2 as SYGVKD. Trimming took off 0 bases at V and 8 bases at J, with 14 bases between the two ends. The CDR3 loop reads CAISESRLGTEPQHF. The CDR3, as DNA: TGTGCCATCAGTGAGTCGCGGCTAGGGACGGAGCCCCAGCATTTT.

This chain connects TRBV18 to TRBJ2-7, with 8 bases identical to TRBD1. Germline CDR1 KGHSH, CDR2 LQKENI. The junction had 13 bases not matched to a gene; V was cut back by 0 bases and J by 6 bases. CDR3 length equals 17 residues. CDR3 in amino acids: CASSPPQYGQGRGEQYF. CDR3 in DNA: TGTGCCAGCTCACCACCCCAATATGGACAGGGCCGCGGCGAGCAGTACTTC.

V is TRBV12-3 or TRBV12-4 and J is TRBJ2-5; D is undetermined. Trimming left V 2 bases short and J 5 bases short, with 15 bases between. The CDR3 runs to 15 residues. CDR3 DNA: TGTGCCAGCAGTTTACAGTTAGCCCAGTCGGAGACCCAGTACTTC. Translation: CASSLQLAQSETQYF.

The rearrangement uses TRBV29-1 and TRBJ1-2; 7 bases are a match to TRBD1. V trimming: 4 bases; J trimming: 4 bases; junction bases outside the gene matches: 9. CDR3 length: 14 amino acids. The germline V gene has CDR1 SQVTM and CDR2 ANQGSEA. CDR3 coding DNA: TGCAGCGTTGGTCCCGACAGGGAATTCTATGGCTACACCTTC. Its protein product is CSVGPDREFYGYTF.

The gene calls are TRBV6-5 and TRBJ2-7; D is perhaps TRBD2 (6 bases). The CDR3 has 14 amino acids. Germline values: CDR1 MNHEY, CDR2 SVGAGI. V was clipped by 2 bases and J by 1 base, with 9 bases between them. The CDR3 reads CASSYGGKSYEQYF. As DNA, the CDR3 is TGTGCCAGCAGTTACGGGGGGAAATCCTACGAGCAGTACTTC.

The chain combines TRBV5-1 with TRBJ2-1; 11 bases line up with TRBD2. The CDR3 extends over 15 amino acids. From germline, CDR1 is SGHRS and CDR2 YFSETQ. Losses at the gene ends were 0 bases for V and 8 bases for J; bases not matched to a gene: 4. The DNA for the CDR3 is TGCGCCAGCAGCTTGGCTAGCGGGGGGTCAGATGAGCAGTTCTTC. It specifies CASSLASGGSDEQFF.

The genes are TRBV7-9 and TRBJ1-1; TRBD1 is a possible D gene (5 bases). V dropped 5 bases and J dropped 8 bases, with 15 bases sitting between them. Germline assignment: CDR1 SEHNR and CDR2 FQNEAQ (reference sequence). There are 13 residues in the CDR3. Here the CDR3 DNA reads TGTGCCAGCAGCCCCTATTCCGGGGGGGAAGCTTTCTTT. Residues: CASSPYSGGEAFF.

The table lists this clonotype with a few counts. V usage is TRBV25-1 and J usage is TRBJ1-1; TRBD1 agrees at 8 bases. Germline CDR1 MGHDK, CDR2 SYGVNS. V shed 7 bases, J shed 6 bases, and the junction held 7 bases outside the gene matches. The CDR3 extends over 13 amino acids. The CDR3 bases are TGTGCCAGCAAGGCAGGGGGCCTCGCTGAAGCTTTCTTT. Translation: CASKAGGLAEAFF.